The 30 T cell receptor beta chains below all came from one sample that was sequenced in a study of blood T cell repertoires in COVID-19. Method: immunoSEQ multiplex PCR; TCRdb's copy keeps in-frame clones and lacks some. The table lists approximately 350,000 clones, about 90% of them singletons, with roughly 3.3% in the top ten. The sample consisted of peripheral blood. The receptor set was obtained from a woman between 18 and 29 years old who had recovered from COVID-19.

V and J are TRBV19 and TRBJ1-1, with 9 positions matching TRBD1. Trimming cost V 11 bases and J 3 bases; bases outside gene matches: 7. Per the germline V gene, CDR1 is LNHDA and CDR2 is SQIVND (reference sequence). This CDR3 spans 13 amino acids. The CDR3 region has the DNA TGTGCCGCCCGCCGGGACAGGGACACTGAAGCTTTCTTT. It codes for CAARRDRDTEAFF.

The V call is TRBV27, the J call TRBJ1-4; 8 nucleotides agree with TRBD1. The germline CDR1 and CDR2 sequences are MNHEY and SMNVEV (reference sequence). This CDR3 comprises 14 residues. V lost 6 bases and J lost 5; bases outside the gene matches: 5. The CDR3 region has the DNA TGTGCCAGCAGCCTGAGACAGGGGAATGAAAAACTGTTTTTT. The encoded protein is CASSLRQGNEKLFF. The whole variable domain, remainder taken from reference TRBV27 and TRBJ1-4, is EAQVTQNPRYLITVTGKKLTVTCSQNMNHEYMSWYRQDPGLGLRQIYYSMNVEVTDKGDVPEGYKVSRKEKRNFPLILESPSPNQTSLYFCASSLRQGNEKLFFGSGTQLSVL.

This chain connects TRBV6-2 or TRBV6-3 to TRBJ2-7; TRBD1 aligns across 8 bases. After removal of 0 bases from V and 3 bases from J, the junction contained 7 bases not matched to a gene. This CDR3 region has 16 residues. Germline-derived CDR1 and CDR2 are MNHEY and SVGEGT. Written as DNA, the CDR3 is TGTGCCAGCAGTTACTCGCGCGACAGGGGAGACTACGAGCAGTACGTC. Translating gives CASSYSRDRGDYEQYV.

The CDR3 DNA reads TGTGCCAGCAGCTTGGGACTAGTATTAAAGACCCAGTACTTC. Protein product: CASSLGLVLKTQYF. J is TRBJ2-5 and V is TRBV5-6, with TRBD2 as a possible D gene (6 bases). Germline CDR1 is SGHDT and CDR2 is YYEEEE. Trimming left V 0 bases short and J 6 bases short, with 12 bases between. This CDR3 comprises 14 residues.

The gene calls are TRBV13 and TRBJ1-3; D may be TRBD1 (6 bases). Germline-derived CDR1 and CDR2 are PRHDT and FYEKMQ (reference sequence). The V end was cut by 5 bases, the J end by 2 bases, with 10 bases between. CDR3 length: 14 residues. CDR3 in amino acids: CASSERGPGNTIYF. The CDR3 nucleotides read TGTGCCAGCAGCGAGCGGGGGCCTGGAAACACCATATATTTT.

The rearrangement joins TRBV5-1 to TRBJ2-1; the match to TRBD2 covers 13 bases. Germline V gene lookup returns CDR1 SGHRS and CDR2 YFSETQ. V lost 4 bases to trimming and J lost 9 bases; unmatched junction nucleotides: 10. This CDR3 has 16 residues. The CDR3 coding sequence is TGCGCCAGCAGCCTATCCGGGACTAGCGGGATTGGTGAGCAGTTCTTC. The encoded protein is CASSLSGTSGIGEQFF.

This clone was observed a handful of times. This CDR3 is CASSPTDRAGYTF. Here the CDR3 DNA reads TGTGCCAGCTCACCAACGGACAGGGCTGGCTACACCTTC. The gene calls are TRBV18 and TRBJ1-2, with TRBD1 identical over 8 bases. The CDR3 extends over 13 amino acids. V shed 2 bases, J shed 7 bases, and the junction held 3 bases outside the gene matches. Per the germline V gene, CDR1 is KGHSH and CDR2 is LQKENI.

V usage is TRBV6-5 and J usage is TRBJ2-1, with D tentatively TRBD1 (6 bases). CDR3 length: 15 residues. Germline loops: CDR1 MNHEY, CDR2 SVGAGI. V was shortened by 0 bases and J by 9 bases, with 15 bases between the two germline ends. CDR3 region: CASSYSNRVDSEQFF. DNA for the CDR3: TGTGCCAGCAGTTACTCGAACAGGGTCGATAGTGAGCAGTTCTTC.

This chain joins TRBV19 and TRBJ2-3, with a possible D match to TRBD2 (5 bases). CDR3 size: 14 residues. Trimming removed 5 bases from V and 1 base from J, with 10 bases in between. Germline V CDR1 and CDR2: LNHDA, SQIVND (reference sequence). The CDR3, as DNA: TGTGCCAGTAGTGTAGGACTGCGCACAGATACGCAGTATTTT. It codes for CASSVGLRTDTQYF.

The chain recombines TRBV5-4 with TRBJ1-4, with D perhaps TRBD1 (5 bases). This CDR3 has 14 amino acids. The V gene's germline CDR1 is SGHNT and CDR2 YYREEE (reference sequence). V was pared by 4 bases and J by 1 base, with 8 bases between. In DNA form, the CDR3 reads TGTGCCAGCAGCCCGGGGGTAACTAATGAAAAACTGTTTTTT. It encodes CASSPGVTNEKLFF.

This chain joins TRBV10-3 and TRBJ1-5; the match to TRBD1 covers 11 bases. V lost 0 bases and J lost 0; bases outside the gene matches: 13. CDR1 ENHRY and CDR2 SYGVKD come from the germline V gene. The CDR3 has 21 residues. CDR3 sequence reads: CAISESTFGTGGVGSNQPQHF. CDR3 bases: TGTGCCATCAGTGAGTCGACGTTCGGGACAGGGGGAGTGGGTAGCAATCAGCCCCAGCATTTT.

The chain recombines TRBV11-3 with TRBJ2-1; 11 nucleotides agree with TRBD2. The J segment lost 3 bases and the V segment lost 4 bases, leaving 8 bases of the junction unmatched. The CDR3 has 17 amino acids. Germline loops: CDR1 SGHNT, CDR2 YENEEA. The CDR3 sequence is CASSSGSSGRIYNEQFF. The CDR3 region has the DNA TGTGCCAGCAGCTCGGGATCTAGCGGGAGGATCTACAATGAGCAGTTCTTC.

The chain uses TRBV24-1 and TRBJ2-7; 8 nucleotides align to TRBD1. CDR3 size: 13 residues. Germline CDR1 is KGHDR and CDR2 is SFDVKD. V lost 10 bases to trimming and J lost 7 bases; unmatched junction nucleotides: 11. The chain's CDR3 is CATHMPGGREQYV. In DNA, the CDR3 is TGTGCCACGCACATGCCAGGGGGCAGGGAGCAGTACGTC.

The gene calls are TRBV6-2 or TRBV6-3 and TRBJ2-1, with 7 bases that match TRBD1. V lost 5 bases to trimming and J lost 8 bases; unmatched junction nucleotides: 15. The CDR3 spans 16 residues. The germline V gene has CDR1 MNHEY and CDR2 SVGEGT. Written as DNA, the CDR3 is TGTGCCAGCAGTACCCTGGACAGGACATCGGGCCATGAGCAGTTCTTC. Protein product: CASSTLDRTSGHEQFF.

The V gene is TRBV7-9, the J gene TRBJ1-2, with 7 bases matching TRBD1. This CDR3 has 17 amino acids. J was trimmed by 4 bases and V by 7 bases; bases with no gene match: 18. From germline, CDR1 is SEHNR and CDR2 FQNEAQ (reference sequence). This CDR3 is CASTLTGTEVRGYGYTF. The DNA of the CDR3 is TGTGCCAGCACGTTAACCGGGACAGAGGTGCGGGGCTATGGCTACACCTTC.

CDR3 region: CASSLRQGDSPLHF. The CDR3 bases are TGTGCCAGCAGTTTAAGGCAGGGCGATTCACCCCTCCACTTT. The chain employs TRBV27 and TRBJ1-6; tentative D call: TRBD1 (5 bases). Germline assignment: CDR1 MNHEY and CDR2 SMNVEV (reference sequence). V was clipped by 2 bases and J by 8 bases, with 10 bases between them. The CDR3 covers 14 residues.

V usage is TRBV7-2 and J usage is TRBJ1-1; D gene unclear. The CDR3 runs to 14 residues. Trimming took 4 bases from V and 0 from J, leaving 9 bases between them. Germline CDR1 reads SGHTA; CDR2 reads FQGNSA. The CDR3 nucleotides are TGTGCCAGCAGCTCCCTCACTATGAACACTGAAGCTTTCTTT. It specifies CASSSLTMNTEAFF.

This clone was counted between two and nine times. Other nucleotide sequences from this sample produce the same CDR3. The V gene is TRBV7-2, the J gene TRBJ2-7, with D perhaps TRBD2 (6 bases). The ends were cut back, 1 base at V and 3 bases at J, with 7 bases in the middle. The CDR3 has 13 residues. The germline gives CDR1 SGHTA, CDR2 FQGNSA. The CDR3 region is CASSLEAGYEQYV. As DNA, the CDR3 is TGTGCCAGCAGCTTAGAAGCGGGCTACGAGCAGTACGTC.

The chain joins TRBV30 to TRBJ2-1, with D possibly matching TRBD2 (6 bases). This CDR3 comprises 14 residues. The V end was cut by 5 bases, the J end by 9 bases, with 20 bases between. Germline V lookup: CDR1 GTSNPN, CDR2 SVGIG (reference sequence). CDR3 residues: CAWSRGKVSGEQFF. The CDR3 DNA follows: TGTGCCTGGTCGCGCGGGAAAGTAAGTGGTGAGCAGTTCTTC.

This rearrangement joins TRBV2 to TRBJ1-4, with TRBD1 matching 7 bases. Trimming at V came to 6 bases and at J to 3 bases, leaving 7 bases not matched to a gene. Looked up from germline, CDR1 is SNHLY and CDR2 is FYNNEI. CDR3 size: 15 residues. The CDR3 DNA sequence: TGTGCCAGCAGCGAAACAGGGGTCCCTAATGAAAAACTGTTTTTT. It translates to CASSETGVPNEKLFF. Full variable domain (outside the CDR3, taken from reference TRBV2 and TRBJ1-4): EPEVTQTPSHQVTQMGQEVILRCVPISNHLYFYWYRQILGQKVEFLVSFYNNEISEKSEIFDDQFSVERPDGSNFTLKIRSTKLEDSAMYFCASSETGVPNEKLFFGSGTQLSVL.

A word on this clone: Other DNA sequences in the sample encode the same CDR3. The chain combines TRBV4-3 with TRBJ1-2, with D unclear. V was pared by 1 base and J by 4 bases, with 7 bases between. The CDR3 loop spans 13 amino acids. Germline CDR1 LGHNA, CDR2 YSLEER. CDR3 coding DNA: TGCGCCAGCAGCCAAGTGGGGAGCTATGGCTACACCTTC. This codes for CASSQVGSYGYTF.

The V call is TRBV24-1, the J call TRBJ2-3; TRBD2 aligns across 7 bases. The CDR3 totals 17 residues. Trimming cost V 0 bases and J 4 bases; bases outside gene matches: 9. Germline CDR1 reads KGHDR; CDR2 reads SFDVKD. CDR3 residues: CATSDLEVGGPSDTQYF. CDR3 coding DNA: TGTGCCACCAGTGATTTGGAGGTGGGAGGGCCATCAGATACGCAGTATTTT.

The chain uses TRBV7-2 and TRBJ1-2, with D tentatively TRBD1 (6 bases). From germline, CDR1 is SGHTA and CDR2 FQGNSA. Trimming took off 3 bases at V and 3 bases at J, with 11 bases between the two ends. This CDR3 has 14 amino acids. CDR3 region: CASSFQGGDYGYTF. CDR3 bases: TGTGCCAGCAGCTTTCAAGGGGGTGACTATGGCTACACCTTC.

This clone was recorded once. This chain connects TRBV11-3 to TRBJ2-1; 14 positions agree with TRBD2. The junction had 7 bases not matched to a gene; V was cut back by 1 base and J by 5 bases. CDR3 length: 18 residues. Germline V gene lookup returns CDR1 SGHNT and CDR2 YENEEA. The CDR3 protein is CASSLGRLAGGQNNEQFF. CDR3 in DNA: TGTGCCAGCAGCTTAGGGCGACTAGCGGGAGGGCAGAACAATGAGCAGTTCTTC.

The rearrangement uses TRBV5-6 and TRBJ1-3; D not resolved. Trimming removed 0 bases at V and 0 bases at J, with 7 bases between. Germline assignment: CDR1 SGHDT and CDR2 YYEEEE. CDR3 length: 15 residues. The CDR3 region is CASSLGQASGNTIYF. In DNA, the CDR3 is TGTGCCAGCAGCTTGGGTCAGGCCTCTGGAAACACCATATATTTT.

This chain joins TRBV11-3 and TRBJ2-3; 10 bases map to TRBD2. The CDR3 extends over 16 amino acids. Germline V gives CDR1 SGHNT, CDR2 YENEEA. V was pared by 3 bases and J by 0 bases, with 3 bases of the junction left unmatched. Written as DNA, the CDR3 is TGTGCCAGCAGCTTGGGGACTAGCGAAAGCACAGATACGCAGTATTTT. Its protein is CASSLGTSESTDTQYF.

The chain joins TRBV7-9 to TRBJ2-3, with D possibly matching TRBD1 (5 bases). CDR1 is SEHNR and CDR2 is FQNEAQ in the germline V gene (reference sequence). CDR3 length equals 14 residues. V lost 4 bases and J 2 bases, leaving 10 bases between the germline ends. The CDR3 region is CASSSRQFTDTQYF. CDR3 coding DNA: TGTGCCAGCAGCTCAAGACAGTTCACAGATACGCAGTATTTT.

V usage is TRBV7-2 and J usage is TRBJ2-1, with 7 bases aligning to TRBD2. The CDR3 has 15 residues. Germline CDR1 SGHTA, CDR2 FQGNSA. J was trimmed by 7 bases and V by 1 base; bases with no gene match: 7. The CDR3 sequence: CASSLGGLADNEQFF. CDR3 in DNA: TGTGCCAGCAGCTTAGGGGGTCTAGCGGATAATGAGCAGTTCTTC.

The V gene is TRBV6-5, the J gene TRBJ1-2; TRBD1 matches 9 bases. The ends lost 6 bases at V and 3 bases at J; junction bases unmatched: 5. There are 14 residues in the CDR3. Germline CDR1 is MNHEY and CDR2 is SVGAGI. The CDR3 nucleotides are TGTGCCAGCAGCCGGGACAGGGTAGACTATGGCTACACCTTC. Its protein product is CASSRDRVDYGYTF.

The CDR3: CSVESLENYGYTF. The CDR3, as DNA: TGCAGCGTTGAATCCTTAGAGAACTATGGCTACACCTTC. The rearrangement links TRBV29-1 to TRBJ1-2, with no clear D. This CDR3 is 13 amino acids long. The germline V gene encodes CDR1 SQVTM and CDR2 ANQGSEA. With 2 bases removed from V and 2 bases from J, the gap between germline ends came to 9 bases.